This TCR beta chain came from a study of T cell responses to AZD1222 COVID-19 vaccine. CDR3 length: 15 amino acids. V lost 5 bases and J lost 1, with 15 bases in between. The germline gives CDR1 MGHRA, CDR2 YSYEKL. Assay used: immunoSEQ multiplex PCR; TCRdb lists only in-frame clones, some missing. Altogether fewer than 200,000 clones are present, approximately 90% being singletons, with the ten largest covering 0.85% to 1.1%. This clone came up once. V is TRBV4-1 and J is TRBJ2-7, with D tentatively TRBD1 (6 bases). The TCR originated in an adult who received the AZD1222 COVID-19 vaccine. This material consisted of peripheral blood, taken 28 days after the second AZD1222 dose. CDR3 DNA: TGCGCCAGCAGCTTAACCGGGACACCTTCCTACGAGCAGTACTTC. It yields the protein CASSLTGTPSYEQYF.